This is a list of T cell receptor beta chains from one sample in a study of OX40 agonist ivuxolimab in advanced cancers. The assay was immunoSEQ multiplex PCR, and TCRdb's table has in-frame clones only and misses some. The sample carries about 65,000 clones, more than 75% recorded once. The source material was CD4+ or CD8+ T cells sorted from blood, sampled in a trial of the OX40 agonist ivuxolimab. The receptors stem from an adult with an advanced solid tumor such as melanoma, head and neck, liver or kidney cancer. CDR3s include the opening cysteine and the closing phenylalanine or tryptophan. A D gene is named only where the DNA matches it firmly. For some rows the clone size is stated as once, few or many, or as a class when expanded; others skip it.

>.|TRBJ2-2|TRBV7-3|TRBD1
TGTGCCAGCAGCTTGCTAGCCCCGGGACAGGGGTTTGTAGGGGAGCTGTTTTTT
CASSLLAPGQGFVGELFF
>.|TRBJ1-2|TRBV5-1|.
TGCGCCAGCAGCTTGGCGGGCAGCAAGTATGGCTACACCTTC
CASSLAGSKYGYTF
>.|TRBJ1-1|TRBV7-2|.
TGTGCCAGCAGCTCAGGCCGGAACACTGAAGCTTTCTTT
CASSSGRNTEAFF
>once|TRBJ2-7|TRBV6-6|TRBD1
TGTGCCACCACTTCATGGGACAGGGGGCTGATTGAGCAGTACTTC
CATTSWDRGLIEQYF
>.|TRBJ1-2|TRBV7-2|.
TGTGCCAGCAGTCCCCGGATAGGGGGTTCTGGCTACACCTTC
CASSPRIGGSGYTF
>once|TRBJ2-7|TRBV9|.
TGTGCCAGCAGCCCAAACAGGGTAGGGTACGAGCAGTACTTC
CASSPNRVGYEQYF
>.|TRBJ1-5|TRBV20-1|.
TGCAGTGCCGATAACCGGGGGCCCCAGCATTTT
CSADNRGPQHF
>.|TRBJ1-4|TRBV14|.
TGTGCCAGCAGCCGAACGACCCGAACACTGTTTTTT
CASSRTTRTLFF
>few|TRBJ2-7|TRBV7-9|TRBD1
TGTGCCAGCAGCTTCGGACAGGTACACGAGCAGTACTTC
CASSFGQVHEQYF
>once|TRBJ2-3|TRBV19|TRBD2
TGTGCCAGTAACCGAGCGGGGACCGCAGATACGCAGTATTTT
CASNRAGTADTQYF
>once|TRBJ1-5|TRBV30|.
TGTGCCTGGAGTGTAACAGGAGGGGATCAGCCCCAGCATTTT
CAWSVTGGDQPQHF
>few|TRBJ1-6|TRBV5-1|.
TGCGCCAGCAGCCGGGCCGGGATCAATTCACCCCTCCACTTT
CASSRAGINSPLHF
>.|TRBJ2-3|TRBV11-2|TRBD1
TGTGCCAGCAGTACAGGGGGAATTGGGAGAGATACGCAGTATTTT
CASSTGGIGRDTQYF
>.|TRBJ2-7|TRBV10-1|.
TGCGCCAGCAGTGGAGACTGGGCTTCTGGAGAGCAGTACTTC
CASSGDWASGEQYF
>medium-sized|TRBJ1-3|TRBV14|.
TGTGCCAGCAGGTCAGGAAACACCATATATTTT
CASRSGNTIYF
>.|TRBJ2-5|TRBV11-2|.
TGTGCCAGCAGCCGTGCCCCGGGGATCCAAGAGACCCAGTACTTC
CASSRAPGIQETQYF